This T cell receptor (beta chain) was observed in a study of T cell clonotyping in hematopoietic cell transplantation. The study, taken as a whole, reports: Few recipient clonotypes overlapped donors; over 95% were de novo at given depth.

The repertoire was sequenced with immunoSEQ multiplex PCR; TCRdb's copy has only in-frame clones and lacks some. The table lists about 69,000 clones, roughly 93% of them singletons, with about 1.5% in the top ten. V lost 4 bases to trimming and J lost 0 bases, with 0 bases between them. The germline V gene encodes CDR1 ENHRY and CDR2 SYGVKD. The CDR3 is made up of 12 amino acids. As for this clone: Antigen specificity is unknown.

The sample taken for sequencing was peripheral blood mononuclear cells. The rearrangement links TRBV10-3 to TRBJ1-4; unclear D gene. The TCR sequence derives from a man aged 45-65 years in good health. Some clones in this sample may be carry-over from other donors' samples. CDR3 sequence reads: CAISATNEKLFF. The CDR3 bases are TGTGCCATCAGTGCAACTAATGAAAAACTGTTTTTT.